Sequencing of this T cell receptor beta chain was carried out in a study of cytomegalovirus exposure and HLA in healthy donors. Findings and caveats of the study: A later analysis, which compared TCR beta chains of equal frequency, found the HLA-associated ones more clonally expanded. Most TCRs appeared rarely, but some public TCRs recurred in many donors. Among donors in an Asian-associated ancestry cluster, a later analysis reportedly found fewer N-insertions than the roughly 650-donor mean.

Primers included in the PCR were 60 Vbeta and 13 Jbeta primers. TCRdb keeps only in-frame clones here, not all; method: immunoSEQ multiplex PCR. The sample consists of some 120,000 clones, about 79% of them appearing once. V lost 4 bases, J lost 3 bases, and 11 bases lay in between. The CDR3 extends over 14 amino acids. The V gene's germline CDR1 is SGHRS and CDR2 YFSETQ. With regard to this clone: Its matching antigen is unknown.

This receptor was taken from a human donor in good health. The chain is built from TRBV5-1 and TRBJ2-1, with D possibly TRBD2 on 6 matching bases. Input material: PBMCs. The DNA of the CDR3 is TGCGCCAGCAGCCCGAGCGGGTACTACAATGAGCAGTTCTTC. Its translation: CASSPSGYYNEQFF. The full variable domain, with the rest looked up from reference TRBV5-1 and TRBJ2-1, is KAGVTQTPRYLIKTRGQQVTLSCSPISGHRSVSWYQQTPGQGLQFLFEYFSETQRNKGNFPGRFSGRQFSNSRSEMNVSTLELGDSALYLCASSPSGYYNEQFFGPGTRLTVL.